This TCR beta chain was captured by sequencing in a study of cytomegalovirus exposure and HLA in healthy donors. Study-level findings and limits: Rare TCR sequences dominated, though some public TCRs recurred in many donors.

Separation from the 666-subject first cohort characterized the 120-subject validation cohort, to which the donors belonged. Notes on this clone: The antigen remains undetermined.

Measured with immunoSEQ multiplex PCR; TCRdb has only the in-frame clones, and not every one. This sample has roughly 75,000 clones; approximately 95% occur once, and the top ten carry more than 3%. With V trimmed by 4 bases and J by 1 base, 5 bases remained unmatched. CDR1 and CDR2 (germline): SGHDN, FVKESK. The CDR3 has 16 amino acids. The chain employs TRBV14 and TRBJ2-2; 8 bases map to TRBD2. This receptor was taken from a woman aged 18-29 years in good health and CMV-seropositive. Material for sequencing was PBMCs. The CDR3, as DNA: TGTGCCAGCAGCCCCATAGCGGGAATGAACACCGGGGAGCTGTTTTTT. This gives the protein CASSPIAGMNTGELFF.